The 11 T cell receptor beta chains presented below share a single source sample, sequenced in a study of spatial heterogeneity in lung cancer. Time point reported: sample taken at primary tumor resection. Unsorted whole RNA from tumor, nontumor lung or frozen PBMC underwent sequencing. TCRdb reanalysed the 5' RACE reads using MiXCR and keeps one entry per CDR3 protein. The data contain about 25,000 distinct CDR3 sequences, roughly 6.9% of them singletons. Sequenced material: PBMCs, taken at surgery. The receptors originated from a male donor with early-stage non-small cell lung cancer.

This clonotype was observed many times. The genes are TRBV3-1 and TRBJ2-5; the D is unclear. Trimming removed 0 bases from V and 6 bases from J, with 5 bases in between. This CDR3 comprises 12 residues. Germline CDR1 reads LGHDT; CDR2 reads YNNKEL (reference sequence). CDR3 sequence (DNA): TGTGCCAGCAGCCAAGATCGGCAGACCCAGTACTTC. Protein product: CASSQDRQTQYF.

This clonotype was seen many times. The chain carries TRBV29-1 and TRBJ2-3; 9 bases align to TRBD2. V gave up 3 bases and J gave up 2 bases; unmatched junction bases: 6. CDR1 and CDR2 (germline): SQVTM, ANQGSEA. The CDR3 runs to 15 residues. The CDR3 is CSVDSSGGSTDTQYF. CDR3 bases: TGCAGCGTTGATAGTAGCGGGGGTTCCACAGATACGCAGTATTTT.

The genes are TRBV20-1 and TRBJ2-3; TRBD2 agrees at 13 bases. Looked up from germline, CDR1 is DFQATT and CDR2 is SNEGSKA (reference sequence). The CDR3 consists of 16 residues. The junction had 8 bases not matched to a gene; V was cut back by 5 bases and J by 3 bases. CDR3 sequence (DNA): TGCAGTGCTCCCACCGGGACTAGCGGGGAGACAGATACGCAGTATTTT. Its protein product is CSAPTGTSGETDTQYF.

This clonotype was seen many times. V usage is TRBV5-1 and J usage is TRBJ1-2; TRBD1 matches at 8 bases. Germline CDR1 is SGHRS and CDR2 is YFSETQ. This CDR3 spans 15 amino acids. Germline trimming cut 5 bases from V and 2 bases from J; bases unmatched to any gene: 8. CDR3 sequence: CASSSRDRPNYGYTF. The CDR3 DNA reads TGCGCCAGCAGTTCGAGGGACAGGCCCAACTATGGCTACACCTTC.

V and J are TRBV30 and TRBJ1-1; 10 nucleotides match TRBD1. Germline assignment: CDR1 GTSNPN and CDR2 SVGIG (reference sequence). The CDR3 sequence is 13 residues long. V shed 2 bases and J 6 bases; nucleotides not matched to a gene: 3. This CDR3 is CAWSRDRGPEAFF. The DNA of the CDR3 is TGTGCCTGGAGTAGGGACAGGGGACCTGAAGCTTTCTTT.

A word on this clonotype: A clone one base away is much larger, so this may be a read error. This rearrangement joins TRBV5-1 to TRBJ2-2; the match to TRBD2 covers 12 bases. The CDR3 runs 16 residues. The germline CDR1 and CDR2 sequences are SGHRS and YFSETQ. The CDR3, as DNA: TGCGTCAGTTCGACTAGCGGGAGAATTAACACCGGGGAGCTGTTTTTT. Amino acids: CVSSTSGRINTGELFF.

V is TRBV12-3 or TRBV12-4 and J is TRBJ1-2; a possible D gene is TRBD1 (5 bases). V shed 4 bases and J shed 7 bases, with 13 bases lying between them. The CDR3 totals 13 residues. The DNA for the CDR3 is TGTGCCAGCAGTTACGGGACGGATGGTGGCTACACCTTC. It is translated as CASSYGTDGGYTF.

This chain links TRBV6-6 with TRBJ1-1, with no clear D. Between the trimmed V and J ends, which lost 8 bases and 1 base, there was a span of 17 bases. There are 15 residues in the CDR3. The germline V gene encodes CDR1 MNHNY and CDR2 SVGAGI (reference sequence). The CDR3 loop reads CASVVHSMGNTEAFF. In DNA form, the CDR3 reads TGTGCCAGCGTGGTCCACTCGATGGGGAACACTGAAGCTTTCTTT.

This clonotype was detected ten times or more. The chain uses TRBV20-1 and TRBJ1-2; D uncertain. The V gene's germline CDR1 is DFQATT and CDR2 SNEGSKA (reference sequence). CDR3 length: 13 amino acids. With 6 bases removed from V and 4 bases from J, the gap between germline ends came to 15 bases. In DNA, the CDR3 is TGCAGTGCCCTCGACCTACAGATCTATGGCTACACCTTC. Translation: CSALDLQIYGYTF.

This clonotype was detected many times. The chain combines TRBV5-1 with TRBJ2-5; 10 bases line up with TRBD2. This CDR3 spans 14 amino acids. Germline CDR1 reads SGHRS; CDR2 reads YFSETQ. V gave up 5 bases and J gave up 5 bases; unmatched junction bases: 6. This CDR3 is CASSLAGGVETQYF. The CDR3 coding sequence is TGCGCCAGCAGTTTAGCGGGAGGAGTGGAGACCCAGTACTTC. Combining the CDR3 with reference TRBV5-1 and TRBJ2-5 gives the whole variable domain KAGVTQTPRYLIKTRGQQVTLSCSPISGHRSVSWYQQTPGQGLQFLFEYFSETQRNKGNFPGRFSGRQFSNSRSEMNVSTLELGDSALYLCASSLAGGVETQYFGPGTRLLVL.

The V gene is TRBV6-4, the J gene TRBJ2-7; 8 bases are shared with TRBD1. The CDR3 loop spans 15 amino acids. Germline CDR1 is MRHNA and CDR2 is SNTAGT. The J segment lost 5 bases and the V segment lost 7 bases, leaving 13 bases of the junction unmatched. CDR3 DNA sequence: TGTGCCAGCAACCTGACGTGGGACAGGACCAACGAGCAGTACTTC. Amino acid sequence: CASNLTWDRTNEQYF.